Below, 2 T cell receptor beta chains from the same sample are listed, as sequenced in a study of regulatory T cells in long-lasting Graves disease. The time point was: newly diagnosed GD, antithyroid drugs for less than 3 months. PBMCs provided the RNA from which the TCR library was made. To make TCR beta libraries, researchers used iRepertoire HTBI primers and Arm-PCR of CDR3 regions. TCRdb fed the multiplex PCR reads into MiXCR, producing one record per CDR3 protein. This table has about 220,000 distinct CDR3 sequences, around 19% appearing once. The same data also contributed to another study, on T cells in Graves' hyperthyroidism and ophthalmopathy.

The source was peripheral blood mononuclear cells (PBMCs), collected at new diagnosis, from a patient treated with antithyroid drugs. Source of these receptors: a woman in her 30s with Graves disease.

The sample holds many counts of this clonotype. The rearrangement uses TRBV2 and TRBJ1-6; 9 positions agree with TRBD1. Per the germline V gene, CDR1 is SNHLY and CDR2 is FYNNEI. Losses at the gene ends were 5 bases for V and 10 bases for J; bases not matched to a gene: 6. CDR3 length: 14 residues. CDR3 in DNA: TGTGCCAGCAGTCCCCGGACAGGGGCATCACCCCTCCACTTT. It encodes CASSPRTGASPLHF. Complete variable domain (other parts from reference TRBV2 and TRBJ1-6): EPEVTQTPSHQVTQMGQEVILRCVPISNHLYFYWYRQILGQKVEFLVSFYNNEISEKSEIFDDQFSVERPDGSNFTLKIRSTKLEDSAMYFCASSPRTGASPLHFGNGTRLTVT.

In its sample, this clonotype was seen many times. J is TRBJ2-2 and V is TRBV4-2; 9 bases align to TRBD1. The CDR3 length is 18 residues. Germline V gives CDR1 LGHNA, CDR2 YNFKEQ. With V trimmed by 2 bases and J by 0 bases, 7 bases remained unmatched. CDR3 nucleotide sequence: TGTGCCAGCAGCCAAAACCGTAGGACAGGGGCGAACACCGGGGAGCTGTTTTTT. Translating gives CASSQNRRTGANTGELFF.